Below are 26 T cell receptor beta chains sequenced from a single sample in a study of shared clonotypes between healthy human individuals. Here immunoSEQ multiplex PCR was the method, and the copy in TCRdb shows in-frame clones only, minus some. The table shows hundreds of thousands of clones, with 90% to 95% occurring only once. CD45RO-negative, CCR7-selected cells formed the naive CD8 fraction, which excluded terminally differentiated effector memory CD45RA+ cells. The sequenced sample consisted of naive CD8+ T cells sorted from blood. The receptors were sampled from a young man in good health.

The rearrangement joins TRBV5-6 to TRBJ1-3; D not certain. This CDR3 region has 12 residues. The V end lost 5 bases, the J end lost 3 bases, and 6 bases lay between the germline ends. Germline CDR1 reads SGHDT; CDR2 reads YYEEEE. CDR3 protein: CASSPGGNTIYF. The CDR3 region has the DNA TGTGCCAGCAGTCCAGGTGGAAACACCATATATTTT.

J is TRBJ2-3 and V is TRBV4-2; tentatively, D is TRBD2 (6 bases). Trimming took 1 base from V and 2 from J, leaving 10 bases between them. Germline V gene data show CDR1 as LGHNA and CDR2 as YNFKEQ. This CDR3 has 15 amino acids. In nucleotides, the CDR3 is TGTGCCAGCAGCCAAGGTAGCGGCCTCACAGATACGCAGTATTTT. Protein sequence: CASSQGSGLTDTQYF.

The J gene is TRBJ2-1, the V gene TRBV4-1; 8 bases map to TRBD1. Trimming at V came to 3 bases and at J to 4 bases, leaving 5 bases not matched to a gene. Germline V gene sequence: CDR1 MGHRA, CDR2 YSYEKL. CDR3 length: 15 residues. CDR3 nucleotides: TGCGCCAGCAGCCACCGGGGACAGGCGTACAATGAGCAGTTCTTC. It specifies CASSHRGQAYNEQFF.

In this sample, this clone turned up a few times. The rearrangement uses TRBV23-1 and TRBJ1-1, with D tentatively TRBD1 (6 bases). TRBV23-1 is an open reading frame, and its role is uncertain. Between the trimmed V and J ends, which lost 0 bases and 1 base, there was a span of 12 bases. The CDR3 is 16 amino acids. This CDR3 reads CASSQSSQGKNTEAFF. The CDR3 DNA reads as TGCGCCAGCAGTCAATCTTCCCAGGGGAAGAACACTGAAGCTTTCTTT.

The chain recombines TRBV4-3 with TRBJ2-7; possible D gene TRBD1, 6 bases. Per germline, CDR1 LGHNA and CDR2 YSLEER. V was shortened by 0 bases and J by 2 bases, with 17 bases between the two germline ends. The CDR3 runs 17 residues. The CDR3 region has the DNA TGCGCCAGCAGCCAAGATGGGGCTCGGACAGATGCCTACGAGCAGTACTTC. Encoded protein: CASSQDGARTDAYEQYF.

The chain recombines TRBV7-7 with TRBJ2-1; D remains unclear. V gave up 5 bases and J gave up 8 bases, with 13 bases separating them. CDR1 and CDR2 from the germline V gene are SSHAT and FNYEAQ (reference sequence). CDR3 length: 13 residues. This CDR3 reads CASSPRTIDEQFF. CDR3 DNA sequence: TGTGCCAGCAGCCCCCGAACTATCGATGAGCAGTTCTTC.

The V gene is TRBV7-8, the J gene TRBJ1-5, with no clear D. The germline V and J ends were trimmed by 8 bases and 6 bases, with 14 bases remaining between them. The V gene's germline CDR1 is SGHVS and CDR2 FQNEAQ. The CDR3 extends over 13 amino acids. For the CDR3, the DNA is TGTGCCAGCCGTCGGTCAGAGGCTCAGCCCCAGCATTTT. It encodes CASRRSEAQPQHF.

This CDR3 reads CASSFVLAGPGELFF. CDR3 DNA sequence: TGTGCCAGCAGTTTTGTACTAGCGGGACCCGGGGAGCTGTTTTTT. This chain connects TRBV28 to TRBJ2-2, with 10 bases lining up with TRBD2. With 3 bases clipped from V and 6 bases from J, the junction kept 4 bases outside the gene matches. Germline CDR1 and CDR2: MDHEN and SYDVKM. CDR3 size: 15 residues.

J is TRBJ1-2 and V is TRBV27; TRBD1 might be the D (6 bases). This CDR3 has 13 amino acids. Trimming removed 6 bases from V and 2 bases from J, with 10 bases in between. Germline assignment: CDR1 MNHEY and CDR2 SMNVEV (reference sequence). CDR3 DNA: TGTGCCAGCAGGGACAGTGCAAACTATGGCTACACCTTC. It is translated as CASRDSANYGYTF.

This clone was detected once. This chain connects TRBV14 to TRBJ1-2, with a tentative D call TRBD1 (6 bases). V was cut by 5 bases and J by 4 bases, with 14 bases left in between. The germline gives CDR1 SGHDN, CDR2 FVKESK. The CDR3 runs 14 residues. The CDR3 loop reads CASSWQGGIYGYTF. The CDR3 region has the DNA TGTGCCAGCAGCTGGCAAGGGGGGATCTATGGCTACACCTTC.

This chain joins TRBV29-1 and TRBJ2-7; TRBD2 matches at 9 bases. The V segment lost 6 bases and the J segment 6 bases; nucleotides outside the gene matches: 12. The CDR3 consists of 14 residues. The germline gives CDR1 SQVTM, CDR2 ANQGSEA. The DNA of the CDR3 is TGCAGCGTGGAAATAGCGGGAGAACCCTCCGAGCAGTACTTC. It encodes CSVEIAGEPSEQYF.

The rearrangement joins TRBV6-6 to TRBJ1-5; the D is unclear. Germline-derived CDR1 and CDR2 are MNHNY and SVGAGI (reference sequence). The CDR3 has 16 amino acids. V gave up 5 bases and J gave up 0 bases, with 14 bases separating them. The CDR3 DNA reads TGTGCCAGCAGTATACTATTTAGGAATAGCAATCAGCCCCAGCATTTT. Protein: CASSILFRNSNQPQHF.

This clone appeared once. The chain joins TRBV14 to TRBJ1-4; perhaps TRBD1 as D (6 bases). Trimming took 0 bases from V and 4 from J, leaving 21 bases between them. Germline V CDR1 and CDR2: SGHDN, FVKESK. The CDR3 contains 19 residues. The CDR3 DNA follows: TGTGCCAGCAGCCAAGATCACCAGGGGCGGCTACTAAGTAATGAAAAACTGTTTTTT. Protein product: CASSQDHQGRLLSNEKLFF.

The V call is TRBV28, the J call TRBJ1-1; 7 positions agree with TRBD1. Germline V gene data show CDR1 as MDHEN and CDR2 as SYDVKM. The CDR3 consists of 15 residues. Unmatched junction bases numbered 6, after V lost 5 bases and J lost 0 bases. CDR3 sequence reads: CASSPWGQMNTEAFF. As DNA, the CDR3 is TGTGCCAGCAGTCCATGGGGACAGATGAACACTGAAGCTTTCTTT.

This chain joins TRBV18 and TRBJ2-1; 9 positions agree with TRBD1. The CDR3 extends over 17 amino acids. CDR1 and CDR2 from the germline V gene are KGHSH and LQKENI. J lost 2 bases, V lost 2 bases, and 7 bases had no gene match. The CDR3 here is CASSPSGGTGTYNEQFF. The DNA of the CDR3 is TGTGCCAGCTCACCATCAGGCGGGACAGGGACCTACAATGAGCAGTTCTTC.

The CDR3 loop is CASSSGGIYLGGYTF. The CDR3 DNA reads TGTGCCAGCAGCTCCGGAGGAATCTATCTCGGTGGCTACACCTTC. The chain joins TRBV7-9 to TRBJ1-2; no clear D. Germline CDR1 reads SEHNR; CDR2 reads FQNEAQ (reference sequence). Trimming stripped 4 bases from V and 7 bases from J, with 19 bases between. CDR3 length: 15 amino acids.

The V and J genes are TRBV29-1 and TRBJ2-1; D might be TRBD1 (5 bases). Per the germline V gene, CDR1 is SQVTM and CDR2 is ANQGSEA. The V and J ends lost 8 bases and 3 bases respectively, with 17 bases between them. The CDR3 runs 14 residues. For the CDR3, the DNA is TGCAGCTCCCTGGGGCAGGGCCTCTACAATGAGCAGTTCTTC. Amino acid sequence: CSSLGQGLYNEQFF.

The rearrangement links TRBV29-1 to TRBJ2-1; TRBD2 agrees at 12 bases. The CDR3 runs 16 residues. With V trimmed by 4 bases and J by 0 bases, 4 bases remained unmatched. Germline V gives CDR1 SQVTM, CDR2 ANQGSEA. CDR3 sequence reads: CSVAGLAGSSYNEQFF. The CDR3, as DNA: TGCAGCGTTGCAGGACTAGCGGGGAGCTCCTACAATGAGCAGTTCTTC.

The CDR3 nucleotides are TGTGCCAGCAGCCCTCCCGGGGCTAACAATGAGCAGTTCTTC. Translation: CASSPPGANNEQFF. This chain joins TRBV7-9 and TRBJ2-1; D is possibly TRBD1 or TRBD2 (5 bases each). This CDR3 contains 14 residues. Germline V lookup: CDR1 SEHNR, CDR2 FQNEAQ (reference sequence). Trimming left V 5 bases short and J 5 bases short, with 13 bases between.

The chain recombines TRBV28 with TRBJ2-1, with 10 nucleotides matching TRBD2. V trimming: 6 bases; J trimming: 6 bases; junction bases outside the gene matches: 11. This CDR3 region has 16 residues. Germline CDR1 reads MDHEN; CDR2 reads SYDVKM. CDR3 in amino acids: CASSRASSGSPNEQFF. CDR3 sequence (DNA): TGTGCCAGCAGCCGGGCATCTAGCGGGAGTCCCAATGAGCAGTTCTTC. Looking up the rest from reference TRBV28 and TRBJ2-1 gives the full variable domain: DVKVTQSSRYLVKRTGEKVFLECVQDMDHENMFWYRQDPGLGLRLIYFSYDVKMKEKGDIPEGYSVSREKKERFSLILESASTNQTSMYLCASSRASSGSPNEQFFGPGTRLTVL.

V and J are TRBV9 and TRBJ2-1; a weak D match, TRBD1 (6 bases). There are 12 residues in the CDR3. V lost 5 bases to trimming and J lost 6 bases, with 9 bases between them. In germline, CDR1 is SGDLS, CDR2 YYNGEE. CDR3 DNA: TGTGCCAGCAGTGAGGACAGCAATGAGCAGTTCTTC. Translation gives CASSEDSNEQFF.

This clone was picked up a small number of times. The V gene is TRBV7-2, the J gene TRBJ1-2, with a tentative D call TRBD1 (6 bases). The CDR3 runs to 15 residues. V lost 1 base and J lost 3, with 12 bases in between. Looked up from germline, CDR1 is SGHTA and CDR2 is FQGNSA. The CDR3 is CASSLVLGGDYGYTF. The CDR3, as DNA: TGTGCCAGCAGCTTAGTATTAGGGGGAGACTATGGCTACACCTTC.

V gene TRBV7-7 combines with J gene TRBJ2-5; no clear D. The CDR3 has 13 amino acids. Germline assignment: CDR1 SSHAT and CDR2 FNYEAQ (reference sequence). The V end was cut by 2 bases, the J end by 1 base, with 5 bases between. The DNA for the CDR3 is TGTGCCAGCAGCTTATGGACCCAAGAGACCCAGTACTTC. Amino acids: CASSLWTQETQYF.

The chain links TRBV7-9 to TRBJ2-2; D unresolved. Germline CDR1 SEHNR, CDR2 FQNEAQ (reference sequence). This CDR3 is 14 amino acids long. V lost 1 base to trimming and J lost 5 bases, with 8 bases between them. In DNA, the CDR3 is TGTGCCAGCAGCTTAGTACATGGAACCGGGGAGCTGTTTTTT. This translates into CASSLVHGTGELFF.

CDR3 DNA sequence: TGTGCCAGCAGCTCACCGGTTGGGAGCCAAGAGACCCAGTACTTC. Translating gives CASSSPVGSQETQYF. The chain has TRBV7-9 and TRBJ2-5, with D tentatively TRBD2 (5 bases). Deletions cut 4 bases from V and 1 base from J, with 13 bases between. In germline, CDR1 is SEHNR, CDR2 FQNEAQ (reference sequence). The CDR3 runs to 15 residues.

The CDR3 DNA reads as TGTGCCAGCAGTTTATCTCCTAGCGGGAGTCCAGATACGCAGTATTTT. Translated: CASSLSPSGSPDTQYF. The rearrangement joins TRBV27 to TRBJ2-3, with 10 positions matching TRBD2. The CDR3 contains 16 residues. CDR1 MNHEY and CDR2 SMNVEV come from the germline V gene (reference sequence). With V trimmed by 0 bases and J by 4 bases, 4 bases remained unmatched.